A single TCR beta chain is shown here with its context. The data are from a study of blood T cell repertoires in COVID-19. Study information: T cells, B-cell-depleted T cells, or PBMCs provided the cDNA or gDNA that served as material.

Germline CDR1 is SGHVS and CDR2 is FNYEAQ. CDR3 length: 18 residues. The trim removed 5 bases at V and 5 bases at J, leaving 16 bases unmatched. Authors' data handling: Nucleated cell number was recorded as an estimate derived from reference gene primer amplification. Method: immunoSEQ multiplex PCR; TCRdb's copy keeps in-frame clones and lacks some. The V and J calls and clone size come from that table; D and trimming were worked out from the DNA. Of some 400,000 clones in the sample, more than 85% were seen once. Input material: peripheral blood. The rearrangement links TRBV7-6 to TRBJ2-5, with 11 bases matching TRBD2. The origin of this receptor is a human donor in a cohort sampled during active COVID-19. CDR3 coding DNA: TGTGCCAGCAGCAACCGGGGTAGCGGGGGGGCCACGGCGGAGACCCAGTACTTC. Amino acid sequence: CASSNRGSGGATAETQYF.